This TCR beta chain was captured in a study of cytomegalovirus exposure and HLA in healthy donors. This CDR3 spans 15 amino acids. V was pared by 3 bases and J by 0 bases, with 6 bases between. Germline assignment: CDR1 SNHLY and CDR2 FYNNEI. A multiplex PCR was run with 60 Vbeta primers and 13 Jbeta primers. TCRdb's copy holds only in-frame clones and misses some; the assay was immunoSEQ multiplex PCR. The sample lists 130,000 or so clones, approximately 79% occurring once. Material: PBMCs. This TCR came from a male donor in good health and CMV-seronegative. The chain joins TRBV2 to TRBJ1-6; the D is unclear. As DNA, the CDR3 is TGTGCCAGCAGTGAGTCGGGCTCCTATAATTCACCCCTCCACTTT. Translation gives CASSESGSYNSPLHF.